One sample yielded the 29 T cell receptor beta chains listed below, sequenced in a study of Ad26.COV2.S vaccination and SARS-CoV-2 variants (dated by TCRdb to 2020 to 2022). The library relied on the immunoSEQ multiplex PCR assay. Sourced from immuneACCESS, this table was stored by TCRdb with only in-frame sequences that have V and J called. A share of the clones is absent; for the studies checked, an unresolved V gene accounts for under half, and the remainder has no known explanation. The sample profile shows some 290,000 clones; roughly 86% of them were found once. The ten biggest clones cover 1.9% of the sample. The treatment or condition label of this sample denotes: some 19 received Ad26.COV2.S at low or high dose, single or two shots; roughly five received placebo; per-sample allocation not given. Repertoires of vaccine and placebo recipients were sequenced from samples collected on day 63 after the first injection.

Sequencing used peripheral blood, obtained in a trial of Ad26.COV2.S vaccine versus placebo. The receptor source for this set is a person aged 18-60 years who received the Ad26.COV2.S COVID-19 vaccine or a placebo.

The genes are TRBV7-2 and TRBJ1-1, with D perhaps TRBD1 (6 bases). The CDR3 is 15 amino acids. Per the germline V gene, CDR1 is SGHTA and CDR2 is FQGNSA. Trimming left V 1 base short and J 1 base short, with 10 bases between. CDR3 sequence: CASSLGGRGNTEAFF. DNA for the CDR3: TGTGCCAGCAGCTTAGGGGGGCGCGGGAACACTGAAGCTTTCTTT.

The gene calls are TRBV6-2 or TRBV6-3 and TRBJ1-3; 7 nucleotides agree with TRBD1. The CDR3 extends over 21 amino acids. J was trimmed by 1 base and V by 4 bases; bases with no gene match: 22. CDR1 and CDR2 (germline): MNHEY, SVGEGT. CDR3 coding DNA: TGTGCCAGCAGTTTCCGAGGCTTACCTACCCGACAGGGAGCTTCTGGAAACACCATATATTTT. Its protein is CASSFRGLPTRQGASGNTIYF.

V and J are TRBV19 and TRBJ1-2; possibly TRBD1 for D (5 bases). V lost 5 bases, J lost 3 bases, and 16 bases lay in between. Germline V gene data show CDR1 as LNHDA and CDR2 as SQIVND (reference sequence). The CDR3 loop spans 15 amino acids. Written as DNA, the CDR3 is TGTGCCAGTAGTCTCCGGTCGTCCAGGGACTATGGCTACACCTTC. Amino acid sequence: CASSLRSSRDYGYTF.

This clone appeared once. This chain uses TRBV4-3 with TRBJ2-7; 9 nucleotides line up with TRBD1. The CDR3 has 15 amino acids. Germline trimming cut 3 bases from V and 3 bases from J; bases unmatched to any gene: 6. CDR1 LGHNA and CDR2 YSLEER come from the germline V gene. CDR3 loop: CASSQTPDRGYEQYF. The CDR3, as DNA: TGCGCCAGCAGCCAGACCCCGGACAGGGGCTACGAGCAGTACTTC.

This rearrangement joins TRBV5-1 to TRBJ2-5; no firm D call. The germline gives CDR1 SGHRS, CDR2 YFSETQ. The CDR3 is made up of 12 amino acids. Between the trimmed V and J ends, which lost 5 bases and 3 bases, there was a span of 8 bases. This CDR3 reads CASSREEETQYF. As DNA, the CDR3 is TGCGCCAGCAGTCGCGAGGAAGAGACCCAGTACTTC. Full variable domain (missing parts from reference TRBV5-1 and TRBJ2-5): KAGVTQTPRYLIKTRGQQVTLSCSPISGHRSVSWYQQTPGQGLQFLFEYFSETQRNKGNFPGRFSGRQFSNSRSEMNVSTLELGDSALYLCASSREEETQYFGPGTRLLVL.

The chain joins TRBV5-4 to TRBJ1-2; possibly TRBD1 for D (6 bases). Per germline, CDR1 SGHNT and CDR2 YYREEE (reference sequence). V was clipped by 2 bases and J by 4 bases, with 12 bases between them. CDR3 size: 14 residues. This chain's CDR3 is CASSFQDRTYGYTF. The CDR3, as DNA: TGTGCCAGCAGCTTTCAGGACAGAACCTATGGCTACACCTTC.

The chain combines TRBV2 with TRBJ2-1; D is undetermined. CDR1 is SNHLY, CDR2 FYNNEI, per germline. V was clipped by 10 bases and J by 1 base, with 14 bases between them. The CDR3 consists of 14 residues. The CDR3 DNA reads as TGTGCCACACGGAGCTCAGGTTCCTACAATGAGCAGTTCTTC. This codes for CATRSSGSYNEQFF.

The V and J genes are TRBV6-2 or TRBV6-3 and TRBJ2-2; 7 bases match TRBD1. Germline assignment: CDR1 MNHEY and CDR2 SVGEGT. This CDR3 comprises 18 residues. V lost 2 bases to trimming and J lost 6 bases; unmatched junction nucleotides: 15. CDR3 coding DNA: TGTGCCAGCAGTTACCTCCCCTCGACAGGGTTATTTGCCGGGGAGCTGTTTTTT. Translation gives CASSYLPSTGLFAGELFF.

The V gene is TRBV7-2, the J gene TRBJ2-2; TRBD1 is a possible D gene (5 bases). V was pared by 5 bases and J by 4 bases, with 17 bases between. The CDR3 is 16 residues long. The germline CDR1 and CDR2 sequences are SGHTA and FQGNSA. The CDR3 protein is CASSLGSRAITGELFF. The CDR3 DNA follows: TGTGCCAGCAGCCTAGGGTCCAGGGCGATCACCGGGGAGCTGTTTTTT.

This sequence joins TRBV2 and TRBJ1-1; no firm D call. The CDR3 sequence is 13 residues long. Germline V lookup: CDR1 SNHLY, CDR2 FYNNEI. V lost 6 bases and J 1 base, leaving 9 bases between the germline ends. CDR3 residues: CASRFRGNTEAFF. In DNA, the CDR3 is TGTGCCAGCAGGTTCCGGGGGAACACTGAAGCTTTCTTT.

J is TRBJ1-2 and V is TRBV10-3; D remains unclear. The CDR3 consists of 14 residues. V lost 0 bases and J 1 base, leaving 6 bases between the germline ends. Germline assignment: CDR1 ENHRY and CDR2 SYGVKD. CDR3 protein: CAISESNHNYGYTF. The DNA for the CDR3 is TGTGCCATCAGTGAGTCTAATCATAACTATGGCTACACCTTC.

V is TRBV18 and J is TRBJ1-5; TRBD1 matches 8 bases. This CDR3 contains 14 residues. The germline gives CDR1 KGHSH, CDR2 LQKENI. V lost 5 bases, J lost 4 bases, and 4 bases stayed unmatched. This chain's CDR3 is CASSSQGANQPQHF. CDR3 nucleotide sequence: TGTGCCAGCTCATCGCAGGGGGCAAATCAGCCCCAGCATTTT.

This clone has a single count. This rearrangement joins TRBV18 to TRBJ2-2; D possibly corresponds to TRBD2 (6 bases). CDR1 and CDR2 (germline): KGHSH, LQKENI. Between the trimmed V and J ends, which lost 5 bases and 4 bases, there was a span of 8 bases. The CDR3 loop spans 13 amino acids. The CDR3 DNA sequence: TGTGCCAGCTCATCGGGGGTCACCGGGGAGCTGTTTTTT. This encodes CASSSGVTGELFF.

The DNA for the CDR3 is TGTGCCAGTAGTCCGGACCGAGATAGGTATGGCTACACCTTC. Translated: CASSPDRDRYGYTF. The J gene is TRBJ1-2, the V gene TRBV19, with no clear D. This CDR3 is built from 14 residues. CDR1 LNHDA and CDR2 SQIVND come from the germline V gene (reference sequence). The germline V and J ends were trimmed by 5 bases and 5 bases, with 15 bases remaining between them.

The chain couples TRBV5-1 to TRBJ1-6; the match to TRBD1 covers 8 bases. V was pared by 5 bases and J by 9 bases, with 7 bases of the junction left unmatched. CDR3 length: 14 amino acids. Germline V gene sequence: CDR1 SGHRS, CDR2 YFSETQ. CDR3 DNA sequence: TGCGCCAGCAGAATGGACAGGGTGGGTTCACCCCTCCACTTT. It encodes CASRMDRVGSPLHF. Full variable domain (missing parts from reference TRBV5-1 and TRBJ1-6): KAGVTQTPRYLIKTRGQQVTLSCSPISGHRSVSWYQQTPGQGLQFLFEYFSETQRNKGNFPGRFSGRQFSNSRSEMNVSTLELGDSALYLCASRMDRVGSPLHFGNGTRLTVT.

This chain joins TRBV5-1 and TRBJ2-5, with TRBD1 matching over 7 bases. The V gene end was trimmed by 3 bases and the J gene end by 0 bases; junction bases not matched to a gene: 5. Germline V gives CDR1 SGHRS, CDR2 YFSETQ. The CDR3 runs 15 residues. This CDR3 reads CASSSRDSYQETQYF. DNA of the CDR3: TGCGCCAGCAGCTCCCGGGACAGTTACCAAGAGACCCAGTACTTC.

The chain links TRBV6-5 to TRBJ2-4; no clear D gene. This CDR3 has 11 residues. With 7 bases removed from V and 5 bases from J, the gap between germline ends came to 6 bases. Germline CDR1 is MNHEY and CDR2 is SVGAGI. CDR3 residues: CASTLQNIQYF. The CDR3 DNA reads as TGTGCCAGCACCCTTCAAAACATTCAGTACTTC.

The J gene is TRBJ2-1, the V gene TRBV15; 8 bases align to TRBD1. Germline CDR1 reads LNHNV; CDR2 reads YYDKDF (reference sequence). J gave up 8 bases and V 4 bases, and 16 bases lay outside the gene matches. The CDR3 consists of 17 residues. CDR3 sequence reads: CATSKGGTGRLVDEQFF. As DNA, the CDR3 is TGTGCCACCAGCAAGGGTGGGACAGGACGTTTAGTCGATGAGCAGTTCTTC.

V gene TRBV10-3 combines with J gene TRBJ1-2; the match to TRBD1 covers 7 bases. Germline CDR1 and CDR2: ENHRY and SYGVKD. Trimming cost V 7 bases and J 1 base; bases outside gene matches: 9. This CDR3 has 15 amino acids. CDR3 nucleotides: TGTGCCATCAACAACCAGGGGGGCATTAACTATGGCTACACCTTC. This gives the protein CAINNQGGINYGYTF.

The rearrangement links TRBV18 to TRBJ2-1; TRBD2 agrees at 10 bases. The CDR3 loop spans 15 amino acids. From germline, CDR1 is KGHSH and CDR2 LQKENI. With 6 bases clipped from V and 8 bases from J, the junction kept 10 bases outside the gene matches. The CDR3 DNA sequence: TGTGCCAGCTCGCAAGCGGGGGGGCTCGCTTATGAGCAGTTCTTC. Protein sequence: CASSQAGGLAYEQFF.

This clone was counted only a few times. This sequence joins TRBV6-2 or TRBV6-3 and TRBJ2-7; 14 positions agree with TRBD2. V was pared by 5 bases and J by 2 bases, with 8 bases of the junction left unmatched. CDR1 and CDR2 (germline): MNHEY, SVGEGT. The length of the CDR3 is 17 residues. CDR3 DNA sequence: TGTGCCAGCAGTCCGTGGACTAGCGGGGGGCGGGCCTACGAGCAGTACTTC. This sequence encodes CASSPWTSGGRAYEQYF.

The chain has TRBV25-1 and TRBJ1-2; 7 positions match TRBD1. The CDR3 covers 16 residues. V lost 4 bases and J lost 4; bases outside the gene matches: 12. In germline, CDR1 is MGHDK, CDR2 SYGVNS. CDR3 residues: CASSASEGRGSYGYTF. CDR3 DNA: TGTGCCAGCAGTGCCTCGGAGGGCAGGGGGTCCTATGGCTACACCTTC.

Concerning this clone: One junction end disagrees with the germline gene, perhaps due to a read error. The J gene is TRBJ1-1, the V gene TRBV18; D perhaps matches TRBD1 (6 bases). Germline V CDR1 and CDR2: KGHSH, LQKENI. The CDR3 covers 15 residues. The CDR3 region is CASSPPSGVSLGGLF. The CDR3, as DNA: TGTGCCAGCTCACCGCCATCAGGGGTCTCCTTGGGGGGCCTTTTT.

This chain connects TRBV4-1 to TRBJ1-2; maybe TRBD1 (5 bases). Trimming cost V 2 bases and J 6 bases, with 19 bases left between them. Germline CDR1 reads MGHRA; CDR2 reads YSYEKL. The CDR3 has 16 amino acids. CDR3: CASSQKVGTAGNGYTF. The CDR3 DNA reads as TGCGCCAGCAGCCAAAAGGTCGGGACCGCCGGGAATGGCTACACCTTC.

This chain joins TRBV11-3 and TRBJ2-6, with D possibly TRBD1 on 6 matching bases. This CDR3 has 18 residues. CDR1 and CDR2 from the germline V gene are SGHNT and YENEEA. Trimming took off 1 base at V and 1 base at J, with 14 bases between the two ends. CDR3 protein: CASSLGGQSNSGANVLTF. CDR3 nucleotides: TGTGCCAGCAGCTTAGGCGGACAGAGTAATTCTGGGGCCAACGTCCTGACTTTC.

The chain joins TRBV30 to TRBJ2-5; tentatively, D is TRBD1 or TRBD2 (6 bases each). Between the trimmed V and J ends, which lost 4 bases and 5 bases, there was a span of 14 bases. This CDR3 comprises 13 residues. The germline gives CDR1 GTSNPN, CDR2 SVGIG (reference sequence). The CDR3 region has the DNA TGTGCCTGGATACAGGGAGGTGGTGAGACCCAGTACTTC. It specifies CAWIQGGGETQYF.

V and J are TRBV5-4 and TRBJ1-4; D call uncertain. CDR1 is SGHNT, CDR2 YYREEE, per germline (reference sequence). V was pared by 0 bases and J by 4 bases, with 4 bases between. CDR3 length: 13 residues. CDR3 loop: CASSLAHNEKLFF. CDR3 nucleotides: TGTGCCAGCAGCTTGGCCCATAATGAAAAACTGTTTTTT.

V and J are TRBV5-6 and TRBJ2-4, with D perhaps being TRBD1 or TRBD2 (5 bases each). The CDR3 has 14 residues. Per germline, CDR1 SGHDT and CDR2 YYEEEE. V was trimmed by 6 bases and J by 3 bases, leaving 13 bases between them. In DNA form, the CDR3 reads TGTGCCAGCACCGAGAGGGGTTACAAAAACATTCAGTACTTC. Translating gives CASTERGYKNIQYF. Combining the CDR3 with reference TRBV5-6 and TRBJ2-4 gives the whole variable domain DAGVTQSPTHLIKTRGQQVTLRCSPKSGHDTVSWYQQALGQGPQFIFQYYEEEERQRGNFPDRFSGHQFPNYSSELNVNALLLGDSALYLCASTERGYKNIQYFGAGTRLSVL.

V is TRBV7-2 and J is TRBJ2-5; TRBD2 matches at 9 bases. The junction had 3 bases not matched to a gene; V was cut back by 4 bases and J by 0 bases. This CDR3 contains 15 residues. Germline loops: CDR1 SGHTA, CDR2 FQGNSA. CDR3 sequence (DNA): TGTGCCAGCAGCTACCGACTAGCGGACCAAGAGACCCAGTACTTC. It yields the protein CASSYRLADQETQYF.